Following are 24 T cell receptor beta chains from one sample sequenced in a study of cytomegalovirus exposure and HLA in healthy donors. This table comes from immunoSEQ multiplex PCR, and its TCRdb copy is limited to in-frame clones, with some not included. The data show some 120,000 clones, about 96% seen once. The sequenced sample was PBMCs. The receptor set was obtained from a young man in good health and CMV-seronegative.

This chain joins TRBV6-5 and TRBJ1-1; D is possibly TRBD1 (6 bases). Deletions cut 6 bases from V and 4 bases from J, with 12 bases between. This CDR3 contains 13 residues. The V gene's germline CDR1 is MNHEY and CDR2 SVGAGI. CDR3 residues: CASSREGGTEAFF. DNA of the CDR3: TGTGCCAGCAGCAGGGAGGGGGGCACTGAAGCTTTCTTT.

V and J are TRBV15 and TRBJ2-1, with a tentative D call TRBD2 (6 bases). Germline V CDR1 and CDR2: LNHNV, YYDKDF (reference sequence). V lost 5 bases to trimming and J lost 8 bases, with 13 bases between them. The CDR3 is 13 amino acids. The DNA for the CDR3 is TGTGCCACCAGCCCCGGGAGTTCGGATGAGCAGTTCTTC. Its protein is CATSPGSSDEQFF. Full variable domain (outside the CDR3, taken from reference TRBV15 and TRBJ2-1): DAMVIQNPRYQVTQFGKPVTLSCSQTLNHNVMYWYQQKSSQAPKLLFHYYDKDFNNEADTPDNFQSRRPNTSFCFLDIRSPGLGDTAMYLCATSPGSSDEQFFGPGTRLTVL.

The V and J genes are TRBV7-8 and TRBJ2-7; no firm D call. The V end lost 2 bases, the J end lost 4 bases, and 6 bases lay between the germline ends. The CDR3 consists of 12 residues. Germline V CDR1 and CDR2: SGHVS, FQNEAQ. Written as DNA, the CDR3 is TGTGCCAGCAGCTTAAGCCCTTACGAGCAGTACTTC. Its translation is CASSLSPYEQYF.

The chain has TRBV19 and TRBJ1-4, with 8 bases fitting TRBD1. The CDR3 extends over 16 amino acids. Germline V gives CDR1 LNHDA, CDR2 SQIVND (reference sequence). V lost 4 bases, J lost 8 bases, and 12 bases stayed unmatched. The DNA for the CDR3 is TGTGCCAGTAGTAATAACAGGGGGAGAGTAACGGAAAAACTGTTTTTT. Protein: CASSNNRGRVTEKLFF.

The J gene is TRBJ2-3, the V gene TRBV6-4; weak D call: TRBD1 (6 bases). V gave up 2 bases and J gave up 1 base, with 13 bases separating them. CDR1 and CDR2 from the germline V gene are MRHNA and SNTAGT. The CDR3 runs 16 residues. In DNA, the CDR3 is TGTGCCAGCAGTGACCCCCGAGGGGGTGGCACAGATACGCAGTATTTT. Translated: CASSDPRGGGTDTQYF.

V gene TRBV28 combines with J gene TRBJ1-3, with D maybe TRBD1 (6 bases). V was trimmed by 6 bases and J by 4 bases, leaving 16 bases between them. Germline V gives CDR1 MDHEN, CDR2 SYDVKM. The CDR3 spans 15 residues. The CDR3 DNA is TGTGCCAGCAGAGAATCCAGGGGCCGGGGAAACACCATATATTTT. It yields the protein CASRESRGRGNTIYF.

The J gene is TRBJ1-1, the V gene TRBV6-6; no clear D. Trimming left V 6 bases short and J 5 bases short, with 10 bases between. There are 12 residues in the CDR3. CDR1 and CDR2 (germline): MNHNY, SVGAGI (reference sequence). Written as DNA, the CDR3 is TGTGCCAGCAGCTGGAGTCAGACTGAAGCTTTCTTT. It yields the protein CASSWSQTEAFF.

V usage is TRBV2 and J usage is TRBJ2-1; 9 bases fit TRBD2. Germline CDR1 is SNHLY and CDR2 is FYNNEI. Unmatched junction bases numbered 15, after V lost 6 bases and J lost 9 bases. This CDR3 has 16 residues. The CDR3, as DNA: TGTGCCAGCAGGCTCGTCGCGGGAGGGCCGGTCGGTGAGCAGTTCTTC. Its protein is CASRLVAGGPVGEQFF.

The gene calls are TRBV4-2 and TRBJ1-4; D is possibly TRBD1 (5 bases). The CDR3 is 15 residues long. The germline gives CDR1 LGHNA, CDR2 YNFKEQ. Trimming pared 0 bases from V and 8 bases from J, leaving 13 bases between. In DNA, the CDR3 is TGTGCCAGCAGCCAAGAGGGGGACTTAAGAGAAAAACTGTTTTTT. Its translation is CASSQEGDLREKLFF.

The chain links TRBV11-2 to TRBJ2-3; D remains unclear. Germline V gene sequence: CDR1 SGHAT, CDR2 FQNNGV. CDR3 length: 13 residues. The V and J ends lost 2 bases and 6 bases respectively, with 9 bases between them. The CDR3 coding sequence is TGTGCCAGCAGCTTACGGGTCCGGGATACGCAGTATTTT. It translates to CASSLRVRDTQYF.

This clone was detected a few times. This sequence joins TRBV6-4 and TRBJ2-1, with D perhaps TRBD2 (5 bases). V lost 6 bases and J lost 4, with 16 bases in between. The germline CDR1 and CDR2 sequences are MRHNA and SNTAGT. The CDR3 length is 15 residues. CDR3 amino acids: CASRPRAGLYNEQFF. The DNA of the CDR3 is TGTGCCAGCAGGCCCCGCGCGGGCCTTTACAATGAGCAGTTCTTC.

This clone was detected only once. V and J are TRBV7-9 and TRBJ2-7, with 7 bases identical to TRBD1. Germline values: CDR1 SEHNR, CDR2 FQNEAQ (reference sequence). Losses at the gene ends were 4 bases for V and 3 bases for J; bases not matched to a gene: 12. The CDR3 spans 16 residues. CDR3 loop: CASSSLGVQGNYEQYF. The DNA of the CDR3 is TGTGCCAGCAGCTCCCTGGGGGTACAGGGGAACTACGAGCAGTACTTC.

The chain combines TRBV6-1 with TRBJ2-7; 10 nucleotides line up with TRBD1. Germline V gives CDR1 MNHNS, CDR2 SASEGT. The CDR3 runs to 15 residues. Trimming removed 7 bases from V and 3 bases from J; junction bases left unmatched: 9. The CDR3 DNA reads TGTGCCAGCATCTTGCTGGGACAGGGGATCTACGAGCAGTACTTC. Translated: CASILLGQGIYEQYF.

This clone has more than one count but fewer than ten. The chain couples TRBV2 to TRBJ1-2, with 7 bases fitting TRBD1. The V segment lost 11 bases and the J segment 8 bases; nucleotides outside the gene matches: 11. Per the germline V gene, CDR1 is SNHLY and CDR2 is FYNNEI. The CDR3 is 12 amino acids. The CDR3 DNA is TGTGCCGCGACAGGGTTCCCAGGGGGCTACACCTTC. This codes for CAATGFPGGYTF.

The V and J genes are TRBV5-1 and TRBJ2-2; TRBD1 might be the D (5 bases). V was shortened by 4 bases and J by 3 bases, with 13 bases between the two germline ends. The CDR3 contains 15 residues. CDR1 and CDR2 (germline): SGHRS, YFSETQ. The CDR3 nucleotides read TGCGCCAGCAGCCTGGCAGGGAAAGACACCGGGGAGCTGTTTTTT. Protein sequence: CASSLAGKDTGELFF.

The chain employs TRBV4-1 and TRBJ2-7, with TRBD2 identical over 10 bases. After removal of 0 bases from V and 5 bases from J, the junction contained 7 bases not matched to a gene. The CDR3 extends over 16 amino acids. From germline, CDR1 is MGHRA and CDR2 YSYEKL. CDR3 nucleotides: TGCGCCAGCAGCCAAGAGGTGGCTAGCGGGAGCCACGAGCAGTACTTC. This codes for CASSQEVASGSHEQYF.

The CDR3 reads CASSLGRFYEQYF. CDR3 coding DNA: TGTGCCAGCAGCTTAGGCAGGTTCTACGAGCAGTACTTC. The chain uses TRBV13 and TRBJ2-7, with D hard to call. The V gene lost 0 bases and the J gene lost 3 bases, with 6 bases spanning the gap. The CDR3 is 13 amino acids. The germline V gene encodes CDR1 PRHDT and CDR2 FYEKMQ (reference sequence).

This chain joins TRBV6-6 and TRBJ2-5; 15 nucleotides align to TRBD2. The CDR3 sequence is 16 residues long. Germline V gene data show CDR1 as MNHNY and CDR2 as SVGAGI (reference sequence). Germline trimming cut 4 bases from V and 4 bases from J; bases unmatched to any gene: 4. The CDR3 region has the DNA TGTGCCAGCAGTTTTGGACTAGCGGGAGGGGGAGAGACCCAGTACTTC. This codes for CASSFGLAGGGETQYF.

The chain is built from TRBV19 and TRBJ2-2; D is undetermined. The CDR3 sequence is 14 residues long. CDR1 is LNHDA, CDR2 SQIVND, per germline (reference sequence). The ends were cut back, 7 bases at V and 4 bases at J, with 13 bases in the middle. The CDR3 region has the DNA TGTGCCAGTACGGAGTGGTCCGCCACCGGGGAGCTGTTTTTT. Residues: CASTEWSATGELFF. Full variable domain (outside the CDR3, taken from reference TRBV19 and TRBJ2-2): DGGITQSPKYLFRKEGQNVTLSCEQNLNHDAMYWYRQDPGQGLRLIYYSQIVNDFQKGDIAEGYSVSREKKESFPLTVTSAQKNPTAFYLCASTEWSATGELFFGEGSRLTVL.

The CDR3, as DNA: TGTGCCAGCGGGATAACTAGCCCCACCTACAATGAGCAGTTCTTC. Translating it yields CASGITSPTYNEQFF. This chain links TRBV6-5 with TRBJ2-1, with TRBD2 as a possible D gene (6 bases). V was pared by 8 bases and J by 2 bases, with 16 bases between. The CDR3 runs to 15 residues. Germline V gives CDR1 MNHEY, CDR2 SVGAGI.

This rearrangement joins TRBV28 to TRBJ1-1; TRBD1 agrees at 9 bases. V lost 7 bases, J lost 10 bases, and 16 bases stayed unmatched. This CDR3 region has 15 residues. Germline V gene sequence: CDR1 MDHEN, CDR2 SYDVKM. The CDR3 reads CASISSGTGSLGAFF. The CDR3 coding sequence is TGTGCCAGCATCTCGTCCGGGACAGGGTCTTTAGGAGCTTTCTTT.

The chain employs TRBV6-5 and TRBJ2-2; D gene unclear. The V end lost 6 bases, the J end lost 5 bases, and 4 bases lay between the germline ends. CDR1 and CDR2 from the germline V gene are MNHEY and SVGAGI. The CDR3 runs to 11 residues. The CDR3 DNA sequence: TGTGCCAGCAGCCCGACCGGGGAGCTGTTTTTT. Residues: CASSPTGELFF.

The V gene is TRBV6-5, the J gene TRBJ2-3, with 7 positions matching TRBD1. V lost 6 bases, J lost 8 bases, and 14 bases stayed unmatched. This CDR3 has 15 residues. Germline CDR1 and CDR2: MNHEY and SVGAGI. In DNA, the CDR3 is TGTGCCAGCAGCCCTGACAGGGCAGGGGGAATTACGCAGTATTTT. It translates to CASSPDRAGGITQYF.

The chain couples TRBV14 to TRBJ2-7; TRBD1 matches at 10 bases. Trimming cost V 3 bases and J 3 bases; bases outside gene matches: 5. CDR1 is SGHDN, CDR2 FVKESK, per germline. The CDR3 contains 15 residues. The CDR3 nucleotides are TGTGCCAGCAGCCAGGGACAGGGGTTCTTCTACGAGCAGTACTTC. Translating it yields CASSQGQGFFYEQYF.